This T cell receptor beta chain originates from a study of cytomegalovirus exposure and HLA in healthy donors. Worth noting for this clone: Its specificity is not known.

The trim removed 4 bases at V and 7 bases at J, leaving 5 bases unmatched. From germline, CDR1 is SGDLS and CDR2 YYNGEE. The CDR3 runs to 14 residues. Findings and caveats of the study: Highest at DRB1 and lowest at HLA-C, TCR association rates differed among HLA loci in a later analysis. Most of the TCR beta V segments (in an earlier analysis) were productive either about 90% or about 30% of the time. Sequencing artifact likely explains a cluster of highly shared sequence variants. It emerged from a later analysis that several of the most significant clusters appeared to be linked to common viral pathogens.

PCR used 60 Vbeta primers and 13 Jbeta primers. Sequenced by immunoSEQ multiplex PCR; TCRdb stores in-frame clones only, minus some. The data show 90,000 to 150,000 clones, about 76% seen once. This receptor was obtained from a woman in her forties in good health and CMV-seropositive. V usage is TRBV9 and J usage is TRBJ1-4; 9 bases are a match to TRBD1. The sample was PBMCs. DNA for the CDR3: TGTGCCAGCAGCTCTCGACAGGGGGTTGAAAAACTGTTTTTT. It translates to CASSSRQGVEKLFF. Filled out from reference TRBV9 and TRBJ1-4, the complete variable domain reads DSGVTQTPKHLITATGQRVTLRCSPRSGDLSVYWYQQSLDQGLQFLIQYYNGEERAKGNILERFSAQQFPDLHSELNLSSLELGDSALYFCASSSRQGVEKLFFGSGTQLSVL.